This is a list of T cell receptor beta chains from one sample in a study of shared clonotypes between healthy human individuals. Data came from immunoSEQ multiplex PCR; TCRdb stores just in-frame clones and leaves some out. The table includes some 1.4 million clones, over 95% detected once. Sequenced sample: naive CD4+ T cells sorted from blood. The receptors shown here come from a man younger than 45 in good health. Both conserved end residues are part of each CDR3. The order of the fields is V gene, clone size, J gene, D gene, CDR3 DNA, CDR3 protein. D genes are given only for firm matches. Expanded clones get a size class; other rows say once, few or many, or leave the size out.

V: TRBV6-5
size: .
J: TRBJ1-4
D: .
DNA: TGTGCCAGCAGTTACGGTGGGATACTGTTTTTT
CDR3: CASSYGGILFF

V: TRBV6-5
size: once
J: TRBJ2-2
D: .
DNA: TGTGCCAGCAGTTACTCGGTGGGGCCCGCCACCGGGGAGCTGTTTTTT
CDR3: CASSYSVGPATGELFF

V: TRBV2
size: .
J: TRBJ1-4
D: TRBD1
DNA: TGTGCCAGCAACGGACAGGGGGCAACTAATGAAAAACTGTTTTTT
CDR3: CASNGQGATNEKLFF

V: TRBV9
size: .
J: TRBJ2-5
D: .
DNA: TGTGCCAGCAGCGTAGCTGGGTTCCAAGAGACCCAGTACTTC
CDR3: CASSVAGFQETQYF

V: TRBV19
size: .
J: TRBJ2-7
D: .
DNA: TGTGCCAGTAGTATAAGAAGAGAATACGAGCAGTACTTC
CDR3: CASSIRREYEQYF

V: TRBV28
size: .
J: TRBJ2-1
D: TRBD1
DNA: TGTGCCAGCAGATCCGGGACAGGGATATCGAATGAGCAGTTCTTC
CDR3: CASRSGTGISNEQFF

V: TRBV11-2
size: .
J: TRBJ2-7
D: .
DNA: TGTGCCAGCGCACCCGAATTGCACTCCTACGAGCAGTACTTC
CDR3: CASAPELHSYEQYF

V: TRBV7-9
size: .
J: TRBJ2-1
D: .
DNA: TGTGCCAGCAGCTTATACTGGGAAGGGCATGAGCAGTTCTTC
CDR3: CASSLYWEGHEQFF

V: TRBV5-6
size: .
J: TRBJ2-7
D: TRBD1
DNA: TGTGCCAGCAGCAGGAGGGGGACAGGGGGCCCAAGCTCCTACGAGCAGTACTTC
CDR3: CASSRRGTGGPSSYEQYF

V: TRBV10-2
size: once
J: TRBJ2-3
D: .
DNA: TGCGCCAGCACCCCGATAGGGACAGATACGCAGTATTTT
CDR3: CASTPIGTDTQYF

V: TRBV5-6
size: .
J: TRBJ2-7
D: .
DNA: TGTGCCAGCAGCTTTGGCGGGACAGCTCTTAACGGGCAGTACTTC
CDR3: CASSFGGTALNGQYF

V: TRBV10-3
size: .
J: TRBJ2-2
D: TRBD1
DNA: TGTGCCATCAGGTCAGGGGGCTTACACCCTACCGGGGAGCTGTTTTTT
CDR3: CAIRSGGLHPTGELFF

V: TRBV2
size: .
J: TRBJ1-2
D: TRBD1
DNA: TGTGCCAGCCGTTGGACAGGCGACAACTATGGCTACACCTTC
CDR3: CASRWTGDNYGYTF

V: TRBV18
size: .
J: TRBJ2-7
D: TRBD1
DNA: TGTGCCAGCTCAGAGCACCCCGGGACAGGGGGCAGCGAGCAGTACTTC
CDR3: CASSEHPGTGGSEQYF

V: TRBV18
size: once
J: TRBJ1-2
D: TRBD1
DNA: TGTGCCAGCTCACCACCGGGACAGAGCTATGGCTACACCTTC
CDR3: CASSPPGQSYGYTF

V: TRBV29-1
size: .
J: TRBJ2-1
D: TRBD2
DNA: TGCAGCGTTGGGGGGACTAGCGGGACCAATGAGCAGTTCTTC
CDR3: CSVGGTSGTNEQFF

V: TRBV18
size: .
J: TRBJ1-3
D: .
DNA: TGTGCCAGCGCCCGGGACTCTGGAAACACCATATATTTT
CDR3: CASARDSGNTIYF

V: TRBV5-4
size: .
J: TRBJ1-1
D: .
DNA: TGTGCCAGCAGCTTGGGGCCCATGAACACTGAAGCTTTCTTT
CDR3: CASSLGPMNTEAFF